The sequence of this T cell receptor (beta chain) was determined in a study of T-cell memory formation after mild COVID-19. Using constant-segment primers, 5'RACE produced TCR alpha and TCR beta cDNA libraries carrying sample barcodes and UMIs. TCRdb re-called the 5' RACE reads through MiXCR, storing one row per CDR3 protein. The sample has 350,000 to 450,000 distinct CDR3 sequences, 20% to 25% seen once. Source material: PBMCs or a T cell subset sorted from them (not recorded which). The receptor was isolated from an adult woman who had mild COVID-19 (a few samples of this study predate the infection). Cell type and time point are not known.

CDR3 in amino acids: CASSLGDGRDTQYF. The CDR3 DNA reads as TGTGCCAGCAGCTTAGGGGACGGCCGGGATACGCAGTATTTT. The chain is built from TRBV7-9 and TRBJ2-3; D is possibly TRBD1 or TRBD2 (5 bases each). The V end was cut by 1 base, the J end by 6 bases, with 11 bases between. The CDR3 contains 14 residues. CDR1 is SEHNR and CDR2 is FQNEAQ in the germline V gene (reference sequence). Full variable domain (rest looked up from reference TRBV7-9 and TRBJ2-3): DTGVSQNPRHKITKRGQNVTFRCDPISEHNRLYWYRQTLGQGPEFLTYFQNEAQLEKSRLLSDRFSAERPKGSFSTLEIQRTEQGDSAMYLCASSLGDGRDTQYFGPGTRLTVL.